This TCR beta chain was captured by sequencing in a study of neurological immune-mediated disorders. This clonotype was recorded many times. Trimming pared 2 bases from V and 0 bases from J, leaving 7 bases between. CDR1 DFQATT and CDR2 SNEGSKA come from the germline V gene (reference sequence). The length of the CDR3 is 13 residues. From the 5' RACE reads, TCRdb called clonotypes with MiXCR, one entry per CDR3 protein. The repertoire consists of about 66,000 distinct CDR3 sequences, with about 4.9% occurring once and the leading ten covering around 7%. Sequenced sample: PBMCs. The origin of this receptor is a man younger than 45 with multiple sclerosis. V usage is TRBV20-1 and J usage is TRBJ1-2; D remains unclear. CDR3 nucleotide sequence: TGCAGTGCTAGAACCACCGCTAACTATGGCTACACCTTC. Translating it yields CSARTTANYGYTF.